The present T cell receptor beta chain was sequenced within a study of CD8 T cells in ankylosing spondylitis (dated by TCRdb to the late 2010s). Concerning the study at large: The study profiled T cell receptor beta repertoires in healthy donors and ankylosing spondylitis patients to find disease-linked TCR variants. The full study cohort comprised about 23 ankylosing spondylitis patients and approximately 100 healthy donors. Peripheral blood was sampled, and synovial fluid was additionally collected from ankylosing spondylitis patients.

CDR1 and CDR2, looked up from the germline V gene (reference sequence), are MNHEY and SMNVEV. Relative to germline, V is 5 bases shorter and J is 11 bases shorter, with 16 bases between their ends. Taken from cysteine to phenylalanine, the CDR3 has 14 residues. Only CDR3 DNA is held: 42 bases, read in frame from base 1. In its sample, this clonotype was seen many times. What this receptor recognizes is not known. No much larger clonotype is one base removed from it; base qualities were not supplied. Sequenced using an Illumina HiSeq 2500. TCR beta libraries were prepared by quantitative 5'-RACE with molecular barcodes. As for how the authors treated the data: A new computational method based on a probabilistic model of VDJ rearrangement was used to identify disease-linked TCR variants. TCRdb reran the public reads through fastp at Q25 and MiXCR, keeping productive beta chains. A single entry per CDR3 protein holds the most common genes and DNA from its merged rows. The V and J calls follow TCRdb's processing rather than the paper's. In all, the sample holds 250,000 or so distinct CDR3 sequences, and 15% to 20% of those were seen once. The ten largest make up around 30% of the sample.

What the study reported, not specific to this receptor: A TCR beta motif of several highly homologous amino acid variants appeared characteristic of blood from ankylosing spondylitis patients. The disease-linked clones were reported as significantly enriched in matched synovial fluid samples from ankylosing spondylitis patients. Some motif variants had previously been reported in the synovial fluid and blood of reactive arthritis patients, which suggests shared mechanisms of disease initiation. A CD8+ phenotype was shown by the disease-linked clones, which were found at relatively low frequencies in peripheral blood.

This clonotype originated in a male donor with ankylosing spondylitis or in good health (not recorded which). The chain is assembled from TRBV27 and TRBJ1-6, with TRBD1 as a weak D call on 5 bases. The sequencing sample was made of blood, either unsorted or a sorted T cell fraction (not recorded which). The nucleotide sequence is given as TGTGCCAGCAGTCCCGGGACCCACTTACCACCCCTCCACTTT. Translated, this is CASSPGTHLPPLHF.